One sample yielded the 27 T cell receptor beta chains listed below, sequenced in a study of cytomegalovirus exposure and HLA in healthy donors. PCR used 60 Vbeta primers and 13 Jbeta primers. Generated by immunoSEQ multiplex PCR, the TCRdb table keeps only in-frame clones and is missing some. The sample lists 150,000 to 200,000 clones, around 81% seen once, with approximately 2% in the top ten. The sequenced sample consisted of PBMCs. The receptors were sampled from a woman aged 25 to 39 in good health and CMV-seropositive.

The chain combines TRBV18 with TRBJ2-5, with D possibly being TRBD2 (6 bases). V dropped 1 base and J dropped 5 bases, with 17 bases sitting between them. Germline CDR1 reads KGHSH; CDR2 reads LQKENI. The CDR3 contains 16 residues. The CDR3 bases are TGTGCCAGCTCACCACTAGGGGCGGGATCCGCCGAGACCCAGTACTTC. Its translation is CASSPLGAGSAETQYF.

Only a few counts were recorded for this clone. The chain employs TRBV4-3 and TRBJ1-1; D unresolved. This CDR3 spans 17 amino acids. Per germline, CDR1 LGHNA and CDR2 YSLEER. V dropped 0 bases and J dropped 4 bases, with 18 bases sitting between them. CDR3 loop: CASSQEEESGWVTEAFF. The CDR3 region has the DNA TGCGCCAGCAGCCAAGAAGAGGAGTCGGGATGGGTCACTGAAGCTTTCTTT.

The chain employs TRBV27 and TRBJ2-1, with 8 bases identical to TRBD2. CDR3 length: 15 amino acids. V gave up 6 bases and J gave up 2 bases; unmatched junction bases: 6. CDR1 and CDR2 (germline): MNHEY, SMNVEV (reference sequence). CDR3 nucleotide sequence: TGTGCCAGCAGGGAAGAGGGACTAGCCTACAATGAGCAGTTCTTC. Translation gives CASREEGLAYNEQFF.

The V and J genes are TRBV6-4 and TRBJ2-3, with 11 bases lining up with TRBD2. The CDR3 loop spans 17 amino acids. The germline V gene encodes CDR1 MRHNA and CDR2 SNTAGT. V lost 5 bases to trimming and J lost 9 bases; unmatched junction nucleotides: 16. This chain's CDR3 is CASSPLSGSGRVYTQYF. CDR3 DNA: TGTGCCAGCAGTCCCCTATCGGGTAGCGGGAGGGTGTACACGCAGTATTTT.

This clone was picked up one time. The rearrangement links TRBV5-1 to TRBJ2-2; tentative D call: TRBD1 (6 bases). Between the trimmed V and J ends, which lost 3 bases and 0 bases, there was a span of 9 bases. There are 15 residues in the CDR3. CDR1 and CDR2 from the germline V gene are SGHRS and YFSETQ. The CDR3 is CASSWDTSNTGELFF. CDR3 sequence (DNA): TGCGCCAGCAGCTGGGACACCTCGAACACCGGGGAGCTGTTTTTT. The whole variable domain, remainder taken from reference TRBV5-1 and TRBJ2-2, is KAGVTQTPRYLIKTRGQQVTLSCSPISGHRSVSWYQQTPGQGLQFLFEYFSETQRNKGNFPGRFSGRQFSNSRSEMNVSTLELGDSALYLCASSWDTSNTGELFFGEGSRLTVL.

In this sample, this clone turned up a few times. This chain links TRBV10-3 with TRBJ2-3; D remains ambiguous. CDR1 ENHRY and CDR2 SYGVKD come from the germline V gene. There are 11 residues in the CDR3. V dropped 4 bases and J dropped 5 bases, with 4 bases sitting between them. The CDR3 is CAISGVDTQYF. The CDR3 DNA is TGTGCCATCAGTGGCGTAGATACGCAGTATTTT.

The chain uses TRBV5-6 and TRBJ2-1; D uncertain. The CDR3 spans 15 residues. In germline, CDR1 is SGHDT, CDR2 YYEEEE. V was pared by 1 base and J by 0 bases, with 8 bases between. The CDR3 loop is CASSLWASSYNEQFF. For the CDR3, the DNA is TGTGCCAGCAGCTTGTGGGCCAGCTCCTACAATGAGCAGTTCTTC.

This rearrangement joins TRBV7-6 to TRBJ1-5; maybe TRBD1 (6 bases). The CDR3 extends over 20 amino acids. Per the germline V gene, CDR1 is SGHVS and CDR2 is FNYEAQ. Trimming removed 3 bases from V and 0 bases from J, with 24 bases in between. The CDR3 loop reads CASSLGFGTRNPDSNQPQHF. In DNA form, the CDR3 reads TGTGCCAGCAGCTTGGGATTCGGGACACGAAATCCGGATAGCAATCAGCCCCAGCATTTT.

CDR3 region: CASSAGGAGTGELFF. CDR3 sequence (DNA): TGTGCCAGCAGCGCCGGAGGGGCGGGGACCGGGGAGCTGTTTTTT. This chain joins TRBV9 and TRBJ2-2; weak D call: TRBD2 (6 bases). CDR3 length: 15 amino acids. V lost 3 bases, J lost 5 bases, and 14 bases lay in between. Germline V gene sequence: CDR1 SGDLS, CDR2 YYNGEE.

The CDR3 here is CSVEMGAWTDTQYF. DNA for the CDR3: TGCAGCGTTGAAATGGGGGCATGGACAGATACGCAGTATTTT. This sequence joins TRBV29-1 and TRBJ2-3, with D perhaps TRBD1 (6 bases). V lost 2 bases and J 3 bases, leaving 12 bases between the germline ends. CDR3 length equals 14 residues. Germline CDR1 is SQVTM and CDR2 is ANQGSEA.

The V gene is TRBV6-5, the J gene TRBJ1-2, with no clear D. This CDR3 is 13 amino acids long. The germline V gene encodes CDR1 MNHEY and CDR2 SVGAGI. CDR3 nucleotide sequence: TGTGCGTGCTACAGTGGGTTTAACTATGGCTACACCTTC. Protein product: CACYSGFNYGYTF.

This clone was detected a few times. The CDR3: CASIRPGQSAEAFF. For the CDR3, the DNA is TGTGCCAGCATTCGTCCGGGACAGAGCGCTGAAGCTTTCTTT. The genes are TRBV6-5 and TRBJ1-1; the match to TRBD1 covers 7 bases. This CDR3 comprises 14 residues. V dropped 7 bases and J dropped 6; count of bases not matched to a gene: 11. CDR1 is MNHEY and CDR2 is SVGAGI in the germline V gene.

This clone was counted once. For the CDR3, the DNA is TGTGCCAGTAGCGCGGACAGGGTGTCCGGCTACACCTTC. It yields the protein CASSADRVSGYTF. This rearrangement joins TRBV19 to TRBJ1-2; 8 bases match TRBD1. This CDR3 spans 13 amino acids. From germline, CDR1 is LNHDA and CDR2 SQIVND (reference sequence). The V segment lost 6 bases and the J segment 8 bases; nucleotides outside the gene matches: 8.

The J gene is TRBJ1-2, the V gene TRBV7-2; D may be TRBD1 (5 bases). Germline loops: CDR1 SGHTA, CDR2 FQGNSA. Trimming left V 5 bases short and J 3 bases short, with 13 bases between. CDR3 length equals 14 residues. CDR3 region: CASSETRVHYGYTF. The CDR3 region has the DNA TGTGCCAGCAGCGAAACCAGGGTTCACTATGGCTACACCTTC.

This clone has just one count. This chain connects TRBV19 to TRBJ2-7, with D tentatively TRBD1 (5 bases). Germline loops: CDR1 LNHDA, CDR2 SQIVND (reference sequence). CDR3 length: 13 amino acids. The ends were cut back, 5 bases at V and 3 bases at J, with 11 bases in the middle. The CDR3 DNA reads as TGTGCCAGTAGTCCCTCGACAGTCTACGAGCAGTACTTC. Protein product: CASSPSTVYEQYF. Filled out from reference TRBV19 and TRBJ2-7, the complete variable domain reads DGGITQSPKYLFRKEGQNVTLSCEQNLNHDAMYWYRQDPGQGLRLIYYSQIVNDFQKGDIAEGYSVSREKKESFPLTVTSAQKNPTAFYLCASSPSTVYEQYFGPGTRLTVT.

The chain is built from TRBV19 and TRBJ1-5; D is perhaps TRBD1 (5 bases). The CDR3 spans 14 residues. V was pared by 5 bases and J by 2 bases, with 10 bases between. Per the germline V gene, CDR1 is LNHDA and CDR2 is SQIVND (reference sequence). In DNA form, the CDR3 reads TGTGCCAGTAGTCGGGGGAATGGCAATCAGCCCCAGCATTTT. Protein: CASSRGNGNQPQHF.

The J gene is TRBJ1-1, the V gene TRBV5-1; tentative D call: TRBD1 (5 bases). V gave up 4 bases and J gave up 7 bases, with 20 bases separating them. Germline V CDR1 and CDR2: SGHRS, YFSETQ. This CDR3 is 15 amino acids long. The CDR3 here is CASSPRGNKDGEAFF. The CDR3 DNA sequence: TGCGCCAGCAGCCCAAGGGGAAATAAGGACGGTGAAGCTTTCTTT.

The table lists this clone with a few counts. The rearrangement joins TRBV5-6 to TRBJ1-1; D is undetermined. The CDR3 covers 15 residues. Trimming stripped 1 base from V and 3 bases from J, with 13 bases between. The germline CDR1 and CDR2 sequences are SGHDT and YYEEEE. CDR3: CASSLYGGRYTEAFF. The CDR3 DNA is TGTGCCAGCAGCTTGTATGGCGGCCGCTACACTGAAGCTTTCTTT.

V is TRBV28 and J is TRBJ1-6; D might be TRBD1 (5 bases). The V and J ends lost 3 bases and 7 bases respectively, with 13 bases between them. The CDR3 runs to 15 residues. Looked up from germline, CDR1 is MDHEN and CDR2 is SYDVKM. CDR3 DNA: TGTGCCAGCAGTTTCGGGGGAACTGGGAATTCACCCCTCCACTTT. This gives the protein CASSFGGTGNSPLHF.

This clone came up once. The chain carries TRBV6-6 and TRBJ2-7, with D possibly being TRBD2 (6 bases). From germline, CDR1 is MNHNY and CDR2 SVGAGI (reference sequence). Trimming shortened V by 4 bases and J by 0 bases, and 13 bases separated the two germline ends. The CDR3 is made up of 15 amino acids. Written as DNA, the CDR3 is TGTGCCAGCAGTTCGACTAGTTTGAGCTCCTACGAGCAGTACTTC. Protein product: CASSSTSLSSYEQYF.

The chain employs TRBV7-2 and TRBJ2-3; D unclear. Trimming pared 3 bases from V and 8 bases from J, leaving 15 bases between. In germline, CDR1 is SGHTA, CDR2 FQGNSA. CDR3 length: 14 amino acids. DNA of the CDR3: TGTGCCAGCAGCTTTCTTCCCACGGTTCCTACGCAGTATTTT. Encoded protein: CASSFLPTVPTQYF.

The chain recombines TRBV5-4 with TRBJ2-5; 11 bases are a match to TRBD2. Unmatched junction bases numbered 6, after V lost 0 bases and J lost 2 bases. The CDR3 is 17 amino acids. In germline, CDR1 is SGHNT, CDR2 YYREEE (reference sequence). The CDR3 loop is CASSLGASGGLQETQYF. As DNA, the CDR3 is TGTGCCAGCAGCTTGGGTGCTAGCGGGGGGTTACAAGAGACCCAGTACTTC.

The J gene is TRBJ1-2, the V gene TRBV2; D is undetermined. CDR1 is SNHLY and CDR2 is FYNNEI in the germline V gene. This CDR3 comprises 12 residues. Trimming cost V 8 bases and J 6 bases, with 13 bases left between them. The CDR3 loop is CASANLRDGYTF. The CDR3 coding sequence is TGTGCCAGCGCAAACTTGAGGGATGGCTACACCTTC. Full variable domain (rest looked up from reference TRBV2 and TRBJ1-2): EPEVTQTPSHQVTQMGQEVILRCVPISNHLYFYWYRQILGQKVEFLVSFYNNEISEKSEIFDDQFSVERPDGSNFTLKIRSTKLEDSAMYFCASANLRDGYTFGSGTRLTVV.

The chain is built from TRBV7-9 and TRBJ1-5, with a tentative D call TRBD1 (5 bases). Trimming left V 1 base short and J 3 bases short, with 7 bases between. CDR1 and CDR2 from the germline V gene are SEHNR and FQNEAQ (reference sequence). The CDR3 extends over 14 amino acids. CDR3 loop: CASSLGQTNQPQHF. The DNA of the CDR3 is TGTGCCAGCAGCTTAGGACAGACCAATCAGCCCCAGCATTTT.

V is TRBV29-1 and J is TRBJ2-2; 10 nucleotides line up with TRBD1. Trimming at V came to 6 bases and at J to 2 bases, leaving 6 bases not matched to a gene. Germline CDR1 reads SQVTM; CDR2 reads ANQGSEA. This CDR3 has 15 amino acids. Written as DNA, the CDR3 is TGCAGCGTCAAAAGGACAGGGGGAAACACCGGGGAGCTGTTTTTT. It yields the protein CSVKRTGGNTGELFF.

The V and J genes are TRBV7-9 and TRBJ2-1; D perhaps matches TRBD2 (7 bases). Germline assignment: CDR1 SEHNR and CDR2 FQNEAQ (reference sequence). Trimming removed 3 bases from V and 9 bases from J, with 15 bases in between. CDR3 size: 14 residues. The CDR3 nucleotides are TGTGCCAGCAGCTTTCCCCCCCGGGGGGCTGAGCAGTTCTTC. Translating it yields CASSFPPRGAEQFF.

This clone was counted between two and nine times. The chain uses TRBV5-4 and TRBJ2-1; 10 bases fit TRBD2. The CDR3 is 14 residues long. Germline loops: CDR1 SGHNT, CDR2 YYREEE (reference sequence). Trimming cost V 4 bases and J 7 bases; bases outside gene matches: 5. CDR3 bases: TGTGCCAGCAGCACAAGCGGGGGGGAGAATGAGCAGTTCTTC. Amino acids: CASSTSGGENEQFF.